The clone carrying this T cell receptor beta chain came up a few times. The antigen is not known. These data come from a study of T-cell reconstitution after alpha-beta-depleted transplantation in children. Study-level points and caveats: About two months after transplant, alpha-beta T cells reportedly came from several hundred expanded graft clones. It was newly produced T cells that mostly accounted for T-cell counts and diversity one year after transplant. Several patients had high TCRbeta diversity at day 60; it came from surviving recipient T cells and thymic progenitors.

A TCRbeta library incorporating unique molecular identifiers was prepared. Using its own MiXCR run on the PCR reads, TCRdb lists one record per CDR3 protein. The repertoire includes about 250,000 distinct CDR3 sequences, roughly 25% of them detected once, and 4% to 5.5% sits in the top ten. The receptor was derived from a female patient aged 2-9 years who had a stem cell transplant for congenital amegakaryocytic thrombocytopenia, so the T cells may come from the graft donor. Here the sequenced sample was PBMCs, mostly from graft donor cells, taken 360 days after TCRalphabeta/CD19-depleted stem cell transplant.

The CDR3 bases are TGTGCCAGCAGCAATGGTAAGGGCACAGATACGCAGTATTTT. Translating gives CASSNGKGTDTQYF. The J gene is TRBJ2-3, the V gene TRBV5-4; D not resolved. Germline V CDR1 and CDR2: SGHNT, YYREEE (reference sequence). V was pared by 4 bases and J by 1 base, with 10 bases between. This CDR3 is built from 14 residues.